The T cell receptor (beta chain) under discussion was sequenced for a study of OX40 agonist ivuxolimab in advanced cancers. Some clones are missing from TCRdb's copy, which holds only in-frame ones; the method was immunoSEQ multiplex PCR. The sample has 70,000 or so clones, about 93% seen once. Trimming stripped 5 bases from V and 4 bases from J, with 11 bases between. This CDR3 is built from 13 residues. The germline CDR1 and CDR2 sequences are SEHNR and FQNEAQ (reference sequence). The clonotype comes from an adult with an advanced solid tumor such as melanoma, head and neck, liver or kidney cancer. The V gene is TRBV7-9, the J gene TRBJ1-2, with D tentatively TRBD1 (6 bases). Sequenced material: CD4+ or CD8+ T cells sorted from blood, taken in a trial of the OX40 agonist ivuxolimab. As DNA, the CDR3 is TGTGCCAGCAGCGGAGGGGGGAGCTATGGCTACACCTTC. It yields the protein CASSGGGSYGYTF.